A selection of T cell receptor beta chains follows, all from one sample in a study of shared clonotypes between healthy human individuals. TCRdb's table, derived via immunoSEQ multiplex PCR, lists solely in-frame clones and lacks some. This table has some 1 million clones, around 76% appearing once. Material: memory CD4+ T cells sorted from blood. Every receptor here comes from a young man in good health. The CDR3 runs from the conserved cysteine through the conserved F or W. The D gene is left open where the match is weak. Size values are once, few and many counts, or a class for expanded clones, and some rows have none.

DNA	CDR3	D	J	V	size
TGTGCCAGCTCACCGACAGGGAACAATGAGCAGTTCTTC	CASSPTGNNEQFF	TRBD1	TRBJ2-1	TRBV18	-
TGTGCCAGCAGCACACACGAGGGAATTGCACGTGGAAACACCATATATTTT	CASSTHEGIARGNTIYF	-	TRBJ1-3	TRBV11-2	-
TGTGCCAGCAGTGACAGCATCCCGCGGGAGCAGTACTTC	CASSDSIPREQYF	TRBD2	TRBJ2-5	TRBV2	-
TGTGCCAGCAGCCCGACTAGGTATGAGCAGTTCTTC	CASSPTRYEQFF	-	TRBJ2-1	TRBV7-2	-
TGTGCCAGCAGTTACGACAGGATAGTGGCTTCACCCCTCCACTTT	CASSYDRIVASPLHF	-	TRBJ1-6	TRBV2	-
TGTGCCAGCTGTACCAGGGGGGGCCAAGAGACCCAGTACTTC	CASCTRGGQETQYF	-	TRBJ2-5	TRBV18	-
TGTGCCAGCAGCTTGGCCAGGGACTATGGCTACACCTTC	CASSLARDYGYTF	-	TRBJ1-2	TRBV5-4	-
TGTGCCAGCAGACCTAGGTGGCAGGCCCAAGAGACCCAGTACTTC	CASRPRWQAQETQYF	-	TRBJ2-5	TRBV7-8	many
TGCGCCAGCAGGCCCTCGTCTCAGGGGGAGCACAATTCACCCCTCCACTTT	CASRPSSQGEHNSPLHF	TRBD1	TRBJ1-6	TRBV5-1	many
TGCGCCAGTTCAGGGAACACCGGGGAGCTGTTTTTT	CASSGNTGELFF	-	TRBJ2-2	TRBV10-1	-
TGTGCCAGCAAGGACAGCTCCTACGAGCAGTACTTC	CASKDSSYEQYF	-	TRBJ2-7	TRBV6-5	-
TGTGCCAGCAGCCAAATGACAGGGTCTGAAGCTTTCTTT	CASSQMTGSEAFF	TRBD1	TRBJ1-1	TRBV14	few
TGTGCCAGCAGCGTTCATCCGGTAAATGGACAGGGGAAACCTAATGAAAAACTGTTTTTT	CASSVHPVNGQGKPNEKLFF	TRBD1	TRBJ1-4	TRBV9	once
TGTGCCAGCAGCCAAGATCTCGAGGTTTCACCCCTCCACTTT	CASSQDLEVSPLHF	-	TRBJ1-6	TRBV4-2	many
TGCGCCAGCAGCCGTTTGCTAGCGGGAGACACAGATACGCAGTATTTT	CASSRLLAGDTDTQYF	TRBD2	TRBJ2-3	TRBV5-1	-
TGTGTCTCCCCGGACTCGACAGGGGGGCCTGGCTACACCTTC	CVSPDSTGGPGYTF	TRBD1	TRBJ1-2	TRBV30	-
TGTGCCAGCTCACCACTTACAGCTAGCGGGAGGCTTCTCCTCTCTGGGGCCAACGTCCTGACTTTC	CASSPLTASGRLLLSGANVLTF	TRBD2	TRBJ2-6	TRBV18	-
TGTGCCAGCGTAGGAGCGCCCAGGGGAGGTGGAACGGGAGGAAACACCATATATTTT	CASVGAPRGGGTGGNTIYF	-	TRBJ1-3	TRBV2	-
TGTGCCAGCAGAAAGGGGGGGGCAAATTCAGCTTTCTTT	CASRKGGANSAFF	-	TRBJ1-1	TRBV25-1	many
TGTGCCAGCAGTAAGACCGGGACAGGGGATGGTTTTGGCTATGGCTACACCTTC	CASSKTGTGDGFGYGYTF	TRBD1	TRBJ1-2	TRBV6-8	-
TGCGCCAGCAGCGGGACAGGTAACAATGAGCAGTTCTTC	CASSGTGNNEQFF	TRBD1	TRBJ2-1	TRBV5-1	-
TGTGCCAGCAGCTTGGCAACGCGGGAGACAGATACGCAGTATTTT	CASSLATRETDTQYF	TRBD2	TRBJ2-3	TRBV5-4	-
TGCAGCGTCCGGACAGGGGGCATTGTAGATACGCAGTATTTT	CSVRTGGIVDTQYF	TRBD1	TRBJ2-3	TRBV29-1	-
TGCGCCAGCAGCTTGAGTAGCGGGGGGGTCGAGACCCAGTACTTC	CASSLSSGGVETQYF	TRBD2	TRBJ2-5	TRBV5-1	-
TGTGCCAGCAGCTTAGAACCGGGGGCGAGCTACGAGCAGTACTTC	CASSLEPGASYEQYF	-	TRBJ2-7	TRBV11-2	-
TGTGCCAGCGGACAGGGGGGTAATCAGCCCCAGCATTTT	CASGQGGNQPQHF	TRBD1	TRBJ1-5	TRBV6-6	-
TGTGCCAGTAGTAGAGGCCAGGCAGGCGGCTATGGCTACACCTTC	CASSRGQAGGYGYTF	-	TRBJ1-2	TRBV19	-
TGCGCCAGCAGCCTCCAGGGTGCGGGAGCCTACGAGCAGTACTTC	CASSLQGAGAYEQYF	TRBD2	TRBJ2-7	TRBV4-3	-
TGTGCCAGCAGCCCCGGGCCCACCTACGAGCAGTACTTC	CASSPGPTYEQYF	-	TRBJ2-7	TRBV7-6	-
TGCGCCAGCAGCCCTTTGACGGGAGGTTCGGGAAACACCATATATTTT	CASSPLTGGSGNTIYF	-	TRBJ1-3	TRBV4-1	few
TGTGCCAGCAGCTCAGGGACTAGCGGGAGAACCCCCTACGAGCAGTACTTC	CASSSGTSGRTPYEQYF	-	TRBJ2-7	TRBV21-1	-
TGTGCCAGCAGCTTACCCCCCGCTGACGAACAGTACTTC	CASSLPPADEQYF	-	TRBJ2-7	TRBV7-6	-
TGTGCCAGCAGTTACGGACAGAGCCAAGAGACCCAGTACTTC	CASSYGQSQETQYF	-	TRBJ2-5	TRBV6-5	-
TGCGCCAGCAGCTTGGTACAGGGTGATGGCTACACCTTC	CASSLVQGDGYTF	-	TRBJ1-2	TRBV5-1	few
TGTGCCAGCAGTTTCGGACAGGGGAAGGGCTATGGCTACACCTTC	CASSFGQGKGYGYTF	TRBD1	TRBJ1-2	TRBV27	-
TGTGCCATCAGTGAGAGGCAGGGGAACACCGGGGAGCTGTTTTTT	CAISERQGNTGELFF	-	TRBJ2-2	TRBV10-3	-
TGCGCCAGCAGTCCCTCGGCAGGGGGCGCCTACGAGCAGTACTTC	CASSPSAGGAYEQYF	TRBD1	TRBJ2-7	TRBV5-1	-
TGTGCCAGCAGCCCGTCCCTGGCCTCTTTTTATGGCTACACCTTC	CASSPSLASFYGYTF	-	TRBJ1-2	TRBV14	-
TGTGCCTGGAGCAAGGGGGAAAGGAGCCAGCCCCAGCATTTT	CAWSKGERSQPQHF	-	TRBJ1-5	TRBV30	many
TGTGCCAGCTCAATCAGACAGGGACAAAAAAACATTCAGTACTTC	CASSIRQGQKNIQYF	TRBD1	TRBJ2-4	TRBV18	few
TGTGCCAGCAGCCAAGATATCTCAAGAGGAGGCCAGTACTTC	CASSQDISRGGQYF	-	TRBJ2-5	TRBV14	-
TGTGCCAGCAGCTGGACAGGGGACACTGAAGCTTTCTTT	CASSWTGDTEAFF	TRBD1	TRBJ1-1	TRBV25-1	-
TGTGCCAGCCGTCTAGCCGGGGGGGCAGTCGAGCAGTTCTTC	CASRLAGGAVEQFF	TRBD2	TRBJ2-1	TRBV5-4	-